A single TCR beta chain is shown here with its context. Its antigen is not known. Use of 60 Vbeta and 13 Jbeta primers characterized the PCR. Sequencing was performed with immunoSEQ multiplex PCR; in TCRdb, only in-frame clones are kept and a portion is missing. The sample lists 100,000 to 150,000 clones; about 83% were seen once. This specimen comes from a study of cytomegalovirus exposure and HLA in healthy donors. Findings of the study overall: Segments of the TCR beta V type were, in most cases, productive about 90% or about 30% of the time in an earlier analysis. Cytomegalovirus status was reportedly diagnosed by the classifier with high sensitivity and specificity.

This CDR3 region has 13 residues. Germline CDR1 is SEHNR and CDR2 is FQNEAQ (reference sequence). Trimming removed 5 bases at V and 8 bases at J, with 13 bases between. V and J are TRBV7-9 and TRBJ2-1, with a weak D call TRBD2 (5 bases). Sample: PBMCs. The source is a girl aged 2 to 10 in good health and CMV-seronegative. The CDR3 here is CASSPQPGYEQFF. As DNA, the CDR3 is TGTGCCAGCAGCCCTCAACCGGGGTATGAGCAGTTCTTC.